The present T cell receptor beta chain was sequenced within a study of blood T cell repertoires in COVID-19. Trimming shortened V by 1 base and J by 4 bases, and 16 bases separated the two germline ends. This CDR3 contains 16 residues. Germline CDR1 and CDR2: SGHNT and YENEEA. The table came from immunoSEQ multiplex PCR; TCRdb's copy has only in-frame clones and leaves some out. The repertoire holds some 290,000 clones, with roughly nine tenths as singletons. The rearrangement uses TRBV11-3 and TRBJ1-2; D is perhaps TRBD1 (5 bases). Sequencing was done on a sample of peripheral blood. The sequence derives from a woman younger than 45 with COVID-19, enrolled during active disease. CDR3 sequence reads: CASSLGTREWPYGYTF. DNA for the CDR3: TGTGCCAGCAGCTTAGGGACCAGGGAATGGCCCTATGGCTACACCTTC.